The following is a T cell receptor beta chain sequence with its context. The source of the sample is a study of blood T cell repertoires in COVID-19. About the research overall: Some COVID-19 samples were acute and others convalescent; all came from the United States, Italy and Spain.

The study drew participants aged roughly 18 to 89 years from approximately 23 US areas. Recovered Cohort 3 donors showed two negative PCRs, clearance, or symptom resolution. In the authors' workflow: Using reference gene primer amplification, nucleated cell counts were estimated. TCRdb keeps only in-frame clones here, not all; method: immunoSEQ multiplex PCR. V, J and clone size reflect that table, while D and trimming were determined from the DNA. The table records 330,000 or so clones, more than 75% of them present only once. Trimming left V 6 bases short and J 2 bases short, with 17 bases between. The CDR3 extends over 14 amino acids. Germline loops: CDR1 GTSNPN, CDR2 SVGIG (reference sequence).

Sequenced input: PBMCs or T cells enriched from blood (not recorded which). V gene TRBV30 combines with J gene TRBJ2-7; TRBD2 might be the D (5 bases). This sequence originates from a woman aged 30 to 39 who had recovered from COVID-19. The CDR3 protein is CACYRSGSTYEQYF. CDR3 DNA: TGTGCCTGTTATAGATCGGGGTCGACCTACGAGCAGTACTTC.